This TCR beta chain was sequenced for a study of vaccination and CD4 T cells after COVID-19. Overall study: Participants were administered two doses of either the BNT162b2 or the mRNA-1273 vaccine. Overlapping spike pools from SARS-CoV-2 and HCoV-NL63, HCoV-OC43 and HCoV-229E served as culture stimuli.

Worth noting for this clonotype: The antigen is undetermined.

With the Oncomine TCR Beta short-read assay, DNA from cultured CD4+ T cells was sequenced. Cultures of CD4+ T cells served as the source for extracting genomic DNA. TCRdb used MiXCR to reprocess the PCR reads, holding one entry per CDR3 protein. The sample carries approximately 5,800 distinct CDR3 sequences, 34% recorded once. The treatment denotes: approximately nine-day PBMC culture with coronavirus spike peptide pools or control peptides (ViraFEST assay). The unexposed donor's CD4+ T cells were collected before the COVID-19 pandemic (2011-2018). Cells permitting, SARS-CoV-2 S/N served as probes for unexposed-donor CD4+ T cells, and four cold-coronavirus spikes did too. This clonotype was obtained from a human donor in good health. Sequences were obtained from CD4+ T cells from blood, cultured in vitro.

Here the CDR3 reads CATSDSGMLETQYF. CDR3 DNA sequence: TGTGCCACCAGTGACAGCGGGATGTTAGAGACCCAGTACTTC. The chain carries TRBV24-1 and TRBJ2-5; TRBD2 agrees at 7 bases. This CDR3 comprises 14 residues. CDR1 and CDR2 (germline): KGHDR, SFDVKD. The V segment lost 4 bases and the J segment 4 bases; nucleotides outside the gene matches: 5.